This TCR beta chain is drawn from a study of T cell responses to AZD1222 COVID-19 vaccine. Study conclusions and caveats: Baseline seropositivity characterized only 5 to 7 AZD1222 recipients.

TCRdb's table, derived via immunoSEQ multiplex PCR, lists solely in-frame clones and lacks some. The sample carries some 94,000 clones, approximately 94% recorded once. Worth noting for this clone: The antigen is not known.

Germline V gene sequence: CDR1 WNHNN, CDR2 SYGVQD (reference sequence). Trimming removed 3 bases from V and 3 bases from J, with 12 bases in between. This CDR3 has 14 amino acids. Sequencing was performed on peripheral blood, taken on day 0 of AZD1222 vaccination. This TCR derives from an adult in good health. This chain links TRBV10-1 with TRBJ2-7; D is uncertain. CDR3 amino acids: CASSEGTYNYEQYF. Here the CDR3 DNA reads TGCGCCAGCAGTGAAGGCACCTACAACTACGAGCAGTACTTC.